This T cell receptor beta chain emerged from a study of identical twins. A universal primer binding site was introduced by template switching. The final cDNA contained unique molecular identifiers. TCRdb itself ran the 5' RACE reads through MiXCR, one entry per CDR3 protein. The data hold hundreds of thousands of distinct CDR3 sequences, with approximately 21% observed a single time. Whole-study results and caveats: The conclusions drew on cross-sectional statistical analysis instead of tracking the same donors.

Turning to this clonotype: Its matching antigen is unknown.

These data are also associated with another study on T cells expressing NK-cell markers. That source adds: Repertoire data for TCR beta were derived from sorted T cells (CD3+CD56+NKG2C+, CD3+CD56+NKG2C- and CD3+CD56-NKG2C+). Unclear, still, was the HCMV specificity of the expanded NKG2C+ T cell clones.

The TCR sequence derives from a woman aged 18-30 years in good health. The sequencing input was PBMCs.

Written as DNA, the CDR3 is TGTGCCAGCAGTGAGACAATCTCGAGCTCCTACGAGCAGTACTTC. It is translated as CASSETISSSYEQYF. The rearrangement joins TRBV2 to TRBJ2-7, with D uncertain. The V and J ends lost 3 bases and 0 bases respectively, with 12 bases between them. The CDR3 runs to 15 residues. Germline CDR1 is SNHLY and CDR2 is FYNNEI.